The source of this TCR beta chain is a study of shared clonotypes between healthy human individuals. Across the whole study: Contributing individuals were a couple of females and three males aged 18 to 49.

Each cell subset's genomic DNA was divided evenly among several immunoSEQ plates. For unsorted PBMC, around 270 ng DNA per replicate equaled around 27,000 T cell genomes. In the study's own analysis: Junction-only sequences without quality scores were provided by ImmunoSEQ, so filtering was different. TCRdb's table, derived via immunoSEQ multiplex PCR, lists solely in-frame clones and lacks some. The DNA gave D and trimming, while V, J and clone size come from that table. Of roughly 500,000 clones in the sample, over 65% were seen once. V shed 4 bases and J shed 5 bases, with 24 bases lying between them. This CDR3 has 16 residues. Germline V CDR1 and CDR2: SQVTM, ANQGSEA.

Source material: PBMCs. The receptor was derived from a woman in her 40s in good health. Some clones in this sample may be carry-over from other donors' samples. The gene calls are TRBV29-1 and TRBJ2-7; a weak D match, TRBD2 (5 bases). The CDR3 sequence is CSVAGLGGSQGNEQYF. DNA for the CDR3: TGCAGCGTTGCAGGATTGGGCGGGTCGCAAGGGAACGAGCAGTACTTC.